The 20 T cell receptor beta chains below come from one sample, sequenced in a study of T cells after yellow fever vaccination. From the 5' RACE reads, TCRdb called clonotypes with MiXCR, one entry per CDR3 protein. Of some 73,000 distinct CDR3 sequences listed, 7.7% are singletons. Material: CD8+ T cells sorted from PBMCs, obtained on the day of the yellow fever booster vaccination. Every receptor here comes from a man in his thirties or forties who received the YFV17D yellow fever vaccine.

This clonotype has ten or more counts. The gene calls are TRBV29-1 and TRBJ2-1; D is perhaps TRBD1 or TRBD2 (6 bases each). V lost 3 bases, J lost 7 bases, and 16 bases lay in between. Germline CDR1 and CDR2: SQVTM and ANQGSEA. This CDR3 spans 14 amino acids. The CDR3 DNA follows: TGCAGCGTTGATGGTAGCGGAGGGGGGAATGAGCAGTTCTTC. Its protein product is CSVDGSGGGNEQFF.

V and J are TRBV7-9 and TRBJ2-2, with a tentative D call TRBD1 (5 bases). This CDR3 is 12 amino acids long. Looked up from germline, CDR1 is SEHNR and CDR2 is FQNEAQ (reference sequence). Deletions cut 5 bases from V and 8 bases from J, with 9 bases between. The CDR3 region is CASSPPGGELFF. The CDR3 DNA is TGTGCCAGCAGCCCCCCAGGGGGGGAGCTGTTTTTT. Full variable domain (remainder filled in from reference TRBV7-9 and TRBJ2-2): DTGVSQNPRHKITKRGQNVTFRCDPISEHNRLYWYRQTLGQGPEFLTYFQNEAQLEKSRLLSDRFSAERPKGSFSTLEIQRTEQGDSAMYLCASSPPGGELFFGEGSRLTVL.

This clonotype was recorded a few times. CDR3 bases: TGCAGTGCTATCGGTCACCCTAACTATGGCTACACCTTC. Protein product: CSAIGHPNYGYTF. V gene TRBV20-1 combines with J gene TRBJ1-2, with D unresolved. The CDR3 has 13 amino acids. From germline, CDR1 is DFQATT and CDR2 SNEGSKA (reference sequence). V dropped 4 bases and J dropped 0 bases, with 9 bases sitting between them.

This clonotype was seen more than once but under ten times. The chain has TRBV4-3 and TRBJ2-3, with a weak D call TRBD2 (5 bases). The CDR3 loop spans 18 amino acids. Germline assignment: CDR1 LGHNA and CDR2 YSLEER. Trimming stripped 5 bases from V and 7 bases from J, with 28 bases between. The CDR3 reads CASSKRFSDSSPVNTQYF. The DNA of the CDR3 is TGCGCCAGCAGCAAAAGGTTTAGCGACTCCTCTCCGGTAAATACGCAGTATTTT.

This clonotype was recorded a few times. The gene calls are TRBV7-2 and TRBJ1-5; 8 bases map to TRBD1. Germline-derived CDR1 and CDR2 are SGHTA and FQGNSA. J lost 0 bases, V lost 4 bases, and 5 bases had no gene match. This CDR3 region has 16 residues. The DNA for the CDR3 is TGTGCCAGCAGCTATACAGGGGGAGGTAGCAATCAGCCCCAGCATTTT. Translation gives CASSYTGGGSNQPQHF.

In its sample, this clonotype was seen a few times. V gene TRBV12-3 or TRBV12-4 combines with J gene TRBJ2-5; D is uncertain. The CDR3 covers 13 residues. V lost 4 bases and J 2 bases, leaving 8 bases between the germline ends. The DNA for the CDR3 is TGTGCCAGCAGTTCGAGTAGGCAAGAGACCCAGTACTTC. Protein: CASSSSRQETQYF.

Regarding this clonotype: It may be a read error: a sequence one base away is much more abundant. The V and J genes are TRBV12-3 or TRBV12-4 and TRBJ2-1, with D perhaps TRBD1 or TRBD2 (5 bases each). The V end lost 8 bases, the J end lost 4 bases, and 18 bases lay between the germline ends. The CDR3 runs to 15 residues. CDR3 loop: CASGGPSEPYNEQFF. CDR3 sequence (DNA): TGTGCCAGCGGGGGTCCATCGGAACCATACAATGAGCAGTTCTTC.

This clonotype was picked up many times. This sequence joins TRBV27 and TRBJ2-1; TRBD1 is a possible D gene (6 bases). The CDR3 is 14 residues long. The germline V gene encodes CDR1 MNHEY and CDR2 SMNVEV (reference sequence). Trimming cost V 4 bases and J 3 bases, with 10 bases left between them. CDR3 DNA: TGTGCCAGCAGTTCCGGGACAAGCTACAATGAGCAGTTCTTC. It yields the protein CASSSGTSYNEQFF.

This clonotype was detected ten times or more. The V and J genes are TRBV20-1 and TRBJ2-7; D might be TRBD2 (6 bases). CDR3 length: 13 residues. Looked up from germline, CDR1 is DFQATT and CDR2 is SNEGSKA (reference sequence). V lost 0 bases and J lost 6, with 12 bases in between. CDR3 sequence reads: CSARDTVGGEQYF. DNA of the CDR3: TGCAGTGCTAGAGATACCGTGGGGGGCGAGCAGTACTTC.

The chain has TRBV6-2 or TRBV6-3 and TRBJ2-3, with 11 bases that match TRBD2. The CDR3 totals 17 residues. From germline, CDR1 is MNHEY and CDR2 SVGEGT. V was pared by 0 bases and J by 4 bases, with 6 bases of the junction left unmatched. The CDR3, as DNA: TGTGCCAGCAGTTACTCGATACTAGCGGGAGAGCCAGATACGCAGTATTTT. The encoded protein is CASSYSILAGEPDTQYF.

The chain has TRBV7-8 and TRBJ1-4; 7 bases match TRBD1. The germline V gene has CDR1 SGHVS and CDR2 FQNEAQ. J lost 4 bases, V lost 6 bases, and 8 bases had no gene match. CDR3 length: 15 residues. CDR3 sequence reads: CASRPSGTVNEKLFF. CDR3 nucleotide sequence: TGTGCCAGCAGACCCTCCGGGACAGTTAATGAAAAACTGTTTTTT.

This clonotype was seen a handful of times. The chain joins TRBV12-3 or TRBV12-4 to TRBJ1-1; TRBD1 matches at 9 bases. With 5 bases clipped from V and 5 bases from J, the junction kept 3 bases outside the gene matches. The CDR3 length is 13 residues. This chain's CDR3 is CASSRTGETEAFF. CDR3 DNA sequence: TGTGCCAGCAGTCGGACAGGGGAAACTGAAGCTTTCTTT.

This clonotype has a handful of counts. This chain links TRBV27 with TRBJ2-7; 9 bases match TRBD1. Germline CDR1 is MNHEY and CDR2 is SMNVEV (reference sequence). The CDR3 has 14 residues. The J segment lost 7 bases and the V segment lost 8 bases, leaving 12 bases of the junction unmatched. In nucleotides, the CDR3 is TGTGCCAGCCGCCCGGGACAGGGATTAGGGGAGCAGTACTTC. Translation: CASRPGQGLGEQYF.

In its sample, this clonotype was seen many times. The chain employs TRBV10-3 and TRBJ2-3; D is unresolved. This CDR3 has 14 amino acids. V was cut by 0 bases and J by 6 bases, with 10 bases left in between. From germline, CDR1 is ENHRY and CDR2 SYGVKD. The CDR3 loop is CAISESSTWDTQYF. CDR3 coding DNA: TGTGCCATCAGTGAGTCGTCGACCTGGGATACGCAGTATTTT.

This clonotype was seen repeatedly, ten times or more. CDR3 nucleotides: TGTGCCAGCAGGGGGACGCCCTCCTACGAGCAGTACTTC. Protein sequence: CASRGTPSYEQYF. The chain combines TRBV12-3 or TRBV12-4 with TRBJ2-7; D might be TRBD1 or TRBD2, each matching 5 bases. Trimming removed 6 bases at V and 0 bases at J, with 9 bases between. This CDR3 has 13 residues.

The chain recombines TRBV11-3 with TRBJ2-1; D might be TRBD2 (6 bases). The CDR3 extends over 16 amino acids. Germline CDR1 SGHNT, CDR2 YENEEA. V was cut by 0 bases and J by 0 bases, with 9 bases left in between. The CDR3 sequence: CASSLDREHSYNEQFF. DNA for the CDR3: TGTGCCAGCAGCTTAGACCGGGAGCACTCCTACAATGAGCAGTTCTTC.

The table lists this clonotype with a few counts. This chain joins TRBV20-1 and TRBJ2-1; D is uncertain. The CDR3 runs to 13 residues. Germline loops: CDR1 DFQATT, CDR2 SNEGSKA (reference sequence). The V end was cut by 7 bases, the J end by 7 bases, with 17 bases between. CDR3 sequence: CSGLLATRNEQFF. The CDR3, as DNA: TGCAGTGGTCTGCTGGCGACCCGGAATGAGCAGTTCTTC.

This clonotype was counted a few times. This chain uses TRBV24-1 with TRBJ2-5, with 7 bases matching TRBD2. CDR3 length: 13 residues. Unmatched junction bases numbered 3, after V lost 5 bases and J lost 4 bases. Germline CDR1 reads KGHDR; CDR2 reads SFDVKD. The CDR3 nucleotides are TGTGCCACCAGTGGGCCGGGAGGAGAGACCCAGTACTTC. Amino acid sequence: CATSGPGGETQYF.

There are many counts of this clonotype. At one end the junction does not follow the germline gene, possibly because of a read error. The V call is TRBV5-6, the J call TRBJ2-1; D is tentatively TRBD1 or TRBD2 (5 bases each). From germline, CDR1 is SGHDT and CDR2 YYEEEE. The CDR3 extends over 14 amino acids. The CDR3, as DNA: TGTGCCAGCAGCTTGGCGGGACCATTTGTGGAGCGGTTCTTC. Protein sequence: CASSLAGPFVERFF.

This clonotype was counted only a few times. The chain has TRBV27 and TRBJ2-7; 8 positions match TRBD1. The length of the CDR3 is 14 residues. CDR1 MNHEY and CDR2 SMNVEV come from the germline V gene (reference sequence). V was clipped by 5 bases and J by 0 bases; unmatched bases: 3. The CDR3 nucleotides are TGTGCCAGCAGTCGAGGGACAGGCTCCTACGAGCAGTACTTC. Translation: CASSRGTGSYEQYF.